This T cell receptor beta chain was recovered during a study of blood T cell repertoires in COVID-19. Whole-study context: Samples of COVID-19 (acute and convalescent) were obtained from the United States, Italy and Spain. From T cells, B-cell-depleted T cells, or PBMCs came the material, which was cDNA or gDNA.

In the authors' methods: Reference gene primer amplification gave estimated nucleated cell counts. This table comes from immunoSEQ multiplex PCR, and its TCRdb copy is limited to in-frame clones, with some not included. The V and J calls and the clone size are those of that table, but D and trimming were determined from the DNA. The data contain around 150,000 clones, almost 85% of them seen just once; the ten biggest clones take up 20% to 25%. Sequenced input: peripheral blood. This clonotype was sampled from a woman aged 80 or over with acute or convalescent COVID-19.

The CDR3 DNA sequence: TGTGCCAGCAGCCAAGAGAGCGAGGTCTATAGCAATCAGCCCCAGCATTTT. The encoded protein is CASSQESEVYSNQPQHF. This chain joins TRBV4-2 and TRBJ1-5; D is uncertain. The germline CDR1 and CDR2 sequences are LGHNA and YNFKEQ. With 0 bases removed from V and 0 bases from J, the gap between germline ends came to 12 bases. The CDR3 consists of 17 residues.